Listed below are T cell receptor beta chains from one sample, sequenced in a study of radiotherapy plus CTLA-4 blockade in lung cancer. Generated by immunoSEQ multiplex PCR, the TCRdb table keeps only in-frame clones and is missing some. The profile covers more than 90,000 clones, with roughly 88% appearing a single time and 4.9% taken by the ten largest. The source was peripheral blood, collected from a patient treated with radiotherapy plus ipilimumab. Receptor source: a human donor with non-small cell lung cancer that progressed on radiotherapy plus ipilimumab. CDR3s include the opening cysteine and the closing phenylalanine or tryptophan. D genes are given only for firm matches. The size field is filled for only some rows; it gives once, few, many or a size class.

TRBJ2-2 | 15 | . | TRBV9 | . | CASSPTRQYTGELFF | TGTGCCAGCAGCCCTACTCGACAGTACACCGGGGAGCTGTTTTTT
TRBJ2-1 | 16 | . | TRBV10-2 | TRBD2 | CASSKAGGTSYNEQFF | TGCGCCAGCAGTAAAGCGGGAGGAACCTCCTACAATGAGCAGTTCTTC
TRBJ1-2 | 14 | . | TRBV18 | . | CASSPALQGDGYTF | TGTGCCAGCTCACCAGCATTGCAGGGAGACGGCTACACCTTC
TRBJ1-4 | 14 | few | TRBV6-6 | . | CASKSPGGGEKLFF | TGTGCCAGCAAAAGCCCTGGGGGGGGTGAAAAACTGTTTTTT
TRBJ2-3 | 19 | . | TRBV27 | . | CASRVLAITVDKSGDTQYF | TGTGCCAGCAGGGTTCTAGCTATAACCGTTGACAAGTCGGGAGATACGCAGTATTTT
TRBJ1-2 | 12 | . | TRBV6-1 | . | CASSLGGYGYTF | TGTGCCAGCAGTCTCGGGGGCTATGGCTACACCTTC
TRBJ2-5 | 15 | . | TRBV6-1 | . | CASSEAQVGRETQYF | TGTGCCAGCAGTGAAGCACAAGTGGGAAGGGAGACCCAGTACTTC
TRBJ2-7 | 13 | . | TRBV5-4 | . | CASSDRGLNEQYF | TGTGCCAGCAGCGACAGGGGACTAAACGAGCAGTACTTC
TRBJ2-2 | 16 | . | TRBV4-1 | TRBD2 | CASSYWTSGRTGELFF | TGCGCCAGCAGCTACTGGACTAGCGGACGCACCGGGGAGCTGTTTTTT
TRBJ1-1 | 13 | . | TRBV6-5 | . | CASSSPGNTEAFF | TGTGCCAGCAGTTCCCCAGGGAACACTGAAGCTTTCTTT
TRBJ1-1 | 14 | . | TRBV11-3 | . | CASSQLGPNTEAFF | TGTGCCAGCAGTCAACTGGGCCCGAACACTGAAGCTTTCTTT
TRBJ2-7 | 15 | once | TRBV5-5 | TRBD1 | CASSIGQGTPYEQYF | TGTGCCAGCAGCATAGGACAGGGCACCCCCTACGAGCAGTACTTC
TRBJ1-1 | 14 | . | TRBV30 | . | CAWSDIQGITEAFF | TGTGCCTGGAGTGATATACAGGGAATCACTGAAGCTTTCTTT
TRBJ2-3 | 15 | . | TRBV10-3 | TRBD1 | CAISETGGNTDTQYF | TGTGCCATCTCCGAGACAGGGGGCAATACAGATACGCAGTATTTT
TRBJ1-5 | 14 | . | TRBV19 | . | CASTAGVSNQPQHF | TGTGCCAGTACCGCGGGGGTTAGCAATCAGCCCCAGCATTTT
TRBJ2-7 | 14 | few | TRBV5-1 | . | CASSLEGRDYEQYF | TGCGCCAGCAGCTTGGAAGGACGGGACTACGAGCAGTACTTC
TRBJ1-4 | 12 | . | TRBV29-1 | TRBD1 | CSVATGGEKLFF | TGCAGCGTTGCGACAGGGGGCGAAAAACTGTTTTTT
TRBJ2-3 | 11 | . | TRBV30 | . | CAWSVGEKQYF | TGTGCCTGGAGTGTCGGGGAGAAGCAGTATTTT
TRBJ2-7 | 11 | . | TRBV19 | . | CASSDTYEQYF | TGTGCGTCGTCCGATACCTACGAGCAGTACTTC
TRBJ2-1 | 17 | . | TRBV4-2 | TRBD1 | CASSQDPYPTGGDEQFF | TGTGCCAGCAGCCAAGATCCATATCCTACAGGGGGCGATGAGCAGTTCTTC
TRBJ2-3 | 15 | . | TRBV5-1 | TRBD2 | CASSFPLAGGDTQYF | TGCGCCAGCAGCTTCCCCCTAGCGGGGGGGGATACGCAGTATTTT
TRBJ1-4 | 15 | . | TRBV2 | . | CASRDIRLTNEKLFF | TGTGCCAGCAGGGACATCAGACTCACTAATGAAAAACTGTTTTTT
TRBJ1-5 | 14 | . | TRBV19 | . | CASSLLGSNQPQHF | TGTGCCAGTAGTCTGCTCGGTAGCAATCAGCCCCAGCATTTT
TRBJ2-3 | 15 | . | TRBV7-9 | . | CASSPRGLQSDTQYF | TGTGCCAGCAGCCCCCGGGGCCTCCAATCAGATACGCAGTATTTT